The clone carrying this T cell receptor (beta chain) has just a few counts. Time point indicated: patch test 2, 6 weeks after DPC sensitization. Described treatment: therapeutic diphenylcyclopropenone sensitization with weekly scalp DPC. Blood draws came first, before each patch test. The source of the sample is a study of human T cells and chemical hapten exposure. At the level of the study: DPC 0.01% went on the upper back by patch test, with reading at 6 days.

Under the authors' procedure: A typical sample had roughly 96,000 TCRs, with about 23,224 to 690,600 overall. Each CDR3 protein is one row after TCRdb ran MiXCR on the RACE reads. TCRdb assigned the V and J calls; the authors' analysis was not used. The sample yields under 100,000 distinct CDR3 sequences, about 10% seen once. The V end was cut by 3 bases, the J end by 3 bases, with 11 bases between. Per the germline V gene, CDR1 is ENHRY and CDR2 is SYGVKD. The CDR3 runs 14 residues. The chain joins TRBV10-3 to TRBJ1-1; D may be TRBD1 (5 bases). The receptor was isolated from a woman younger than 45 with alopecia areata. Some clones in this sample may be carry-over from other donors' samples. The source was whole blood, collected in connection with sensitization to the hapten diphenylcyclopropenone (DPC). This chain's CDR3 is CAISDRLGDTEAFF. CDR3 DNA: TGTGCCATCAGTGACCGGCTAGGGGACACTGAAGCTTTCTTT.